The rows below give T cell receptor beta chains drawn from one sample of a study of beta chain features in type 1 diabetes. Measured with immunoSEQ multiplex PCR; TCRdb has only the in-frame clones, and not every one. The table includes 300,000 to 350,000 clones, around 8% detected once. The specimen sequenced was central memory CD4+ T cells from blood. Source of these receptors: a woman aged 18 to 35 in good health. CDR3s include the opening cysteine and the closing phenylalanine or tryptophan. Each record gives: D gene, J gene, V gene, clone size, CDR3 protein, CDR3 DNA. The D gene is left open where the match is weak. The size field is filled for only some rows; it gives once, few, many or a size class.

D: TRBD1
J: TRBJ1-2
V: TRBV11-2
size: few
CDR3: CASRSYRGSANYGYTF
DNA: TGTGCCAGCAGATCATACAGGGGCTCAGCTAACTATGGCTACACCTTC

D: TRBD2
J: TRBJ2-7
V: TRBV4-2
size: many
CDR3: CASSQATSGPYEQYF
DNA: TGTGCCAGCAGCCAAGCGACTAGCGGACCCTACGAGCAGTACTTC

D: .
J: TRBJ2-6
V: TRBV4-1
size: .
CDR3: CASSQDLGYTRGANVLTF
DNA: TGCGCCAGCAGCCAAGATTTAGGGTATACGAGGGGGGCCAACGTCCTGACTTTC

D: .
J: TRBJ2-1
V: TRBV19
size: few
CDR3: CASSIDFSTGRRDNEQFF
DNA: TGTGCCAGTAGTATAGATTTCTCGACAGGGAGGAGGGACAATGAGCAGTTCTTC

D: TRBD2
J: TRBJ2-1
V: TRBV7-2
size: few
CDR3: CASSLEGTNTREQFF
DNA: TGTGCCAGCAGCTTAGAGGGGACTAATACCAGAGAGCAGTTCTTC

D: .
J: TRBJ1-1
V: TRBV7-2
size: .
CDR3: CASSLSWNTEAFF
DNA: TGTGCCAGCAGCTTATCGTGGAACACTGAAGCTTTCTTT

D: TRBD1
J: TRBJ1-1
V: TRBV10-3
size: .
CDR3: CAIRDREDTEAFF
DNA: TGTGCCATCCGGGACAGGGAAGACACTGAAGCTTTCTTT

D: .
J: TRBJ1-1
V: TRBV7-2
size: few
CDR3: CASSLDRHTEAFF
DNA: TGTGCCAGCAGCTTAGACAGACACACTGAAGCTTTCTTT

D: TRBD2
J: TRBJ2-7
V: TRBV28
size: few
CDR3: CASSIDSGIRSYEQYF
DNA: TGTGCCAGCAGTATCGATAGCGGGATAAGGTCCTACGAGCAGTACTTC

D: .
J: TRBJ2-6
V: TRBV19
size: many
CDR3: CASSVRSGANVLTF
DNA: TGTGCCAGTAGTGTCCGATCTGGGGCCAACGTCCTGACTTTC